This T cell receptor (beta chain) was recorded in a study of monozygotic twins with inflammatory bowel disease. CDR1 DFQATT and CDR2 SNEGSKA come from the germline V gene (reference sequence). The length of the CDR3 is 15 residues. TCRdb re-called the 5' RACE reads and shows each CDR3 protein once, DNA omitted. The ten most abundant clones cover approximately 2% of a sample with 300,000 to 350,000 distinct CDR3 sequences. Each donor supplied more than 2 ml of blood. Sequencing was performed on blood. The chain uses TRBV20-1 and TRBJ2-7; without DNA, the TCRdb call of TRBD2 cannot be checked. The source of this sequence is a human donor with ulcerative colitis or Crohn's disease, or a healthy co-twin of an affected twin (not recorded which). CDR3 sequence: CSASRRETPSYEQYF.